The subject of this entry is one TCR beta chain. This sample is part of a study of blood T cell repertoires in COVID-19. The CDR3 covers 17 residues. V dropped 1 base and J dropped 0 bases, with 13 bases sitting between them. Germline V gives CDR1 SGHAT, CDR2 FQNNGV. Some clones are missing from TCRdb's copy, which holds only in-frame ones; the method was immunoSEQ multiplex PCR. The data show tens of thousands of clones, with around 86% seen just once and 4.5% to 5.5% held by the top ten. This chain joins TRBV11-2 and TRBJ1-5; tentative D call: TRBD1 (6 bases). The specimen was peripheral blood. This TCR was recovered from a woman older than 75 with acute or convalescent COVID-19. The CDR3 coding sequence is TGTGCCAGCAGCTTAGGGGACGGACAGATTAGCAATCAGCCCCAGCATTTT. Protein product: CASSLGDGQISNQPQHF.